The 16 T cell receptor beta chains presented below share a single source sample, sequenced in a study of intratumoral heterogeneity in liver cancer. The method was immunoSEQ multiplex PCR; TCRdb's version includes in-frame clones alone and lacks a portion of them. The table lists over 20,000 clones, approximately 73% of them singletons. The sequencing here drew on tumor-adjacent normal tissue, taken before any cancer treatment. The receptor set was obtained from a woman in her 70s with hepatocellular carcinoma.

Concerning this clone: At one end the junction does not follow the germline gene, possibly because of a read error. The chain is built from TRBV7-7 and TRBJ2-1; 10 bases map to TRBD1. The CDR3 consists of 15 residues. CDR1 SSHAT and CDR2 FNYEAQ come from the germline V gene (reference sequence). The CDR3 spells CASSPGTGDFNEQFF. Here the CDR3 DNA reads TGTGCTAGCAGCCCCGGGACAGGGGACTTCAATGAGCAGTTCTTC.

This clone has a handful of counts. The chain links TRBV7-8 to TRBJ2-2; D gene uncertain. This CDR3 spans 13 amino acids. V lost 5 bases and J 4 bases, leaving 8 bases between the germline ends. Germline V lookup: CDR1 SGHVS, CDR2 FQNEAQ. CDR3 sequence: CASSPDPTGELFF. The DNA for the CDR3 is TGTGCCAGCAGCCCTGATCCCACCGGGGAGCTGTTTTTT.

The J gene is TRBJ2-7, the V gene TRBV6-5; 12 bases are a match to TRBD2. Germline CDR1 and CDR2: MNHEY and SVGAGI. The V segment lost 0 bases and the J segment 6 bases; nucleotides outside the gene matches: 6. The CDR3 contains 16 residues. CDR3 sequence: CASSYSTSGGSGEQYF. The CDR3 nucleotides are TGTGCCAGCAGTTACTCGACTAGCGGGGGCTCCGGCGAGCAGTACTTC.

A remark on this clone: A junction boundary mismatches the germline segment, possibly from a read error. This chain joins TRBV5-1 and TRBJ2-3, with 10 bases fitting TRBD2. Germline CDR1 is SGHRS and CDR2 is YFSETQ. This CDR3 has 17 residues. CDR3 residues: CASTLGLAGVRTDTQYF. For the CDR3, the DNA is TGCGCCAGCACCTTGGGGCTAGCGGGAGTGAGGACAGATACGCAGTATTTT.

This clone turned up a few times. This chain connects TRBV30 to TRBJ2-7; possibly TRBD1 for D (5 bases). Trimming pared 3 bases from V and 2 bases from J, leaving 8 bases between. Germline V gene sequence: CDR1 GTSNPN, CDR2 SVGIG (reference sequence). The CDR3 runs to 12 residues. This CDR3 reads CAWRGQTYEQYF. In nucleotides, the CDR3 is TGTGCCTGGAGGGGGCAGACCTACGAGCAGTACTTC.

This rearrangement joins TRBV2 to TRBJ2-3; the D is unclear. CDR1 SNHLY and CDR2 FYNNEI come from the germline V gene. CDR3 length: 11 amino acids. The V and J ends lost 4 bases and 6 bases respectively, with 5 bases between them. CDR3 residues: CASSVGDTQYF. CDR3 bases: TGTGCCAGCAGTGTCGGGGATACGCAGTATTTT.

This chain connects TRBV10-3 to TRBJ1-6; 8 bases agree with TRBD1. V dropped 11 bases and J dropped 8; count of bases not matched to a gene: 8. The CDR3 is 13 amino acids. CDR1 is ENHRY and CDR2 is SYGVKD in the germline V gene. The CDR3 protein is CASQGGLDSPLHF. The DNA for the CDR3 is TGTGCCTCACAGGGGGGTCTCGATTCACCCCTCCACTTT.

The V gene is TRBV5-1, the J gene TRBJ2-3; 12 positions agree with TRBD2. Trimming removed 3 bases from V and 3 bases from J; junction bases left unmatched: 2. Germline V lookup: CDR1 SGHRS, CDR2 YFSETQ. The CDR3 has 15 amino acids. The CDR3 region is CASSSTSGGTDTQYF. CDR3 DNA: TGCGCCAGCAGCTCGACTAGCGGGGGAACAGATACGCAGTATTTT.

This chain connects TRBV6-5 to TRBJ1-4; 7 bases fit TRBD1. Looked up from germline, CDR1 is MNHEY and CDR2 is SVGAGI. The CDR3 has 13 amino acids. V dropped 4 bases and J dropped 8; count of bases not matched to a gene: 4. The CDR3 loop is CASSSTGPEKLFF. CDR3 in DNA: TGTGCCAGCAGTTCGACAGGGCCCGAAAAACTGTTTTTT.

This rearrangement joins TRBV5-1 to TRBJ1-3, with a possible D match to TRBD1 (6 bases). V lost 3 bases to trimming and J lost 0 bases, with 19 bases between them. This CDR3 has 18 amino acids. The germline gives CDR1 SGHRS, CDR2 YFSETQ. For the CDR3, the DNA is TGCGCCAGCAGCTATTATGAACGGACAGCTTACTCTGGAAACACCATATATTTT. As protein: CASSYYERTAYSGNTIYF. The full variable domain, with the rest looked up from reference TRBV5-1 and TRBJ1-3, is KAGVTQTPRYLIKTRGQQVTLSCSPISGHRSVSWYQQTPGQGLQFLFEYFSETQRNKGNFPGRFSGRQFSNSRSEMNVSTLELGDSALYLCASSYYERTAYSGNTIYFGEGSWLTVV.

The genes are TRBV24-1 and TRBJ2-1; tentative D call: TRBD1 (5 bases). The CDR3 totals 16 residues. The germline V and J ends were trimmed by 1 base and 7 bases, with 16 bases remaining between them. CDR1 is KGHDR, CDR2 SFDVKD, per germline. The CDR3 sequence: CATSDFRQGRVNEQFF. The CDR3 region has the DNA TGTGCCACCAGTGATTTTCGGCAGGGTAGGGTAAATGAGCAGTTCTTC.

This chain links TRBV9 with TRBJ1-1; D perhaps matches TRBD1 (5 bases). CDR3 length equals 13 residues. The germline CDR1 and CDR2 sequences are SGDLS and YYNGEE. V shed 0 bases and J shed 8 bases, with 11 bases lying between them. The CDR3 loop is CASSVAYGGEAFF. CDR3 sequence (DNA): TGTGCCAGCAGCGTAGCCTATGGGGGGGAAGCTTTCTTT.

The chain is built from TRBV9 and TRBJ1-2, with TRBD1 matching 8 bases. This CDR3 is built from 16 residues. The trim removed 4 bases at V and 2 bases at J, leaving 10 bases unmatched. In germline, CDR1 is SGDLS, CDR2 YYNGEE. CDR3 DNA sequence: TGTGCCAGCAGCCTCTACGACAGGACAGGGAACTATGGCTACACCTTC. Its translation is CASSLYDRTGNYGYTF. The full variable domain, in which reference TRBV9 and TRBJ1-2 provide the parts outside the CDR3, is DSGVTQTPKHLITATGQRVTLRCSPRSGDLSVYWYQQSLDQGLQFLIQYYNGEERAKGNILERFSAQQFPDLHSELNLSSLELGDSALYFCASSLYDRTGNYGYTFGSGTRLTVV.

V is TRBV6-5 and J is TRBJ2-6; D unresolved. Germline V gene sequence: CDR1 MNHEY, CDR2 SVGAGI. V dropped 2 bases and J dropped 0 bases, with 5 bases sitting between them. This CDR3 has 15 residues. Written as DNA, the CDR3 is TGTGCCAGCAGTTACGTCCACTCTGGGGCCAACGTCCTGACTTTC. It codes for CASSYVHSGANVLTF.

The chain combines TRBV30 with TRBJ2-7; 9 bases map to TRBD1. V gave up 5 bases and J gave up 0 bases; unmatched junction bases: 5. The CDR3 length is 14 residues. The germline V gene has CDR1 GTSNPN and CDR2 SVGIG (reference sequence). The CDR3 region is CAWRGQGSSYEQYF. The CDR3 nucleotides read TGTGCCTGGCGGGGACAGGGTAGCTCCTACGAGCAGTACTTC.

V and J are TRBV30 and TRBJ1-2; D is unclear. V was clipped by 0 bases and J by 9 bases, with 14 bases between them. CDR1 and CDR2 (germline): GTSNPN, SVGIG (reference sequence). The CDR3 covers 13 residues. The CDR3 nucleotides are TGTGCCTGGAGTGTAATGCGGGGAGACAGCTACACCTTC. Protein product: CAWSVMRGDSYTF.